A selection of T cell receptor beta chains follows, all from one sample in a study of T cells in Graves' hyperthyroidism and ophthalmopathy. Each CDR3 protein gets one entry after TCRdb re-called the multiplex PCR reads with MiXCR. The sample includes fewer than 650,000 distinct CDR3 sequences, around 43% seen only once; the top ten take roughly 45%. Sequenced: peripheral blood or thyroid tissue (not recorded which). The source is an adult woman with Graves' disease, either hyperthyroidism or ophthalmopathy (not recorded which). The CDR3 runs from the conserved cysteine through the conserved F or W. A D gene is named only where the DNA matches it firmly. Clone size, where shown, is once, few, many, or a class for clones that have expanded.

>TRBV2|many|14|TRBJ1-4|NA
CASTGLQTLEKLFF
TGTGCCAGCACCGGGCTCCAGACACTAGAAAAACTGTTTTTT
>TRBV7-2|NA|14|TRBJ1-1|TRBD1
CASSLYKGATEAFF
TGTGCCAGCAGCTTATACAAGGGGGCAACTGAAGCTTTCTTT
>TRBV6-1|NA|14|TRBJ2-5|NA
CARPPGRGQETQYF
TGTGCCAGACCTCCAGGGAGAGGGCAAGAGACCCAGTACTTC
>TRBV10-3|once|13|TRBJ1-5|NA
CAISGERSQPQHF
TGTGCCATCAGTGGGGAAAGGAGTCAGCCCCAGCATTTT
>TRBV12-3/TRBV12-4|NA|13|TRBJ1-5|NA
CASSFPRDQPQHF
TGTGCCAGCAGTTTCCCCAGGGATCAGCCCCAGCATTTT
>TRBV7-2|NA|16|TRBJ1-3|NA
CASSLAPGSAGNTIYF
TGTGCCAGCAGCTTGGCTCCGGGAAGCGCTGGAAACACCATATATTTT
>TRBV20-1|many|12|TRBJ1-1|NA
CSAQKGPGEAFF
TGCAGTGCCCAGAAGGGGCCGGGTGAAGCTTTCTTT
>TRBV29-1|few|13|TRBJ2-6|NA
CSVDSSGANVLTF
TGCAGCGTAGACAGCTCTGGGGCCAACGTCCTGACTTTC
>TRBV10-3|NA|14|TRBJ1-1|NA
CAISEEERNTEAFF
TGTGCCATCAGTGAAGAGGAGCGGAACACTGAAGCTTTCTTT
>TRBV10-2|NA|14|TRBJ1-1|TRBD1
CASSRGQGWTEAFF
TGCGCCAGCAGCAGGGGACAGGGATGGACTGAAGCTTTCTTT
>TRBV7-2|many|15|TRBJ2-2|TRBD2
CASSFLAVNTGELFF
TGTGCCAGCAGTTTCCTAGCGGTAAACACCGGGGAGCTGTTTTTT
>TRBV10-3|once|13|TRBJ1-1|TRBD1
CATRQGGNTEAFF
TGTGCCACCCGACAGGGAGGGAACACTGAAGCTTTCTTT
>TRBV9|many|15|TRBJ1-1|TRBD1
CASSVGVTGGTEAFF
TGTGCCAGCAGCGTAGGTGTGACAGGGGGCACTGAAGCTTTCTTT
>TRBV7-2|NA|15|TRBJ2-7|NA
CASRPQGASPYEQYF
TGTGCCAGCAGACCTCAGGGTGCGTCCCCCTACGAGCAGTACTTC